The clone carrying this T cell receptor (beta chain) showed up many times. What it recognizes is unknown. The sample belongs to a study of blood T cells in healthy people across ages. Study findings and constraints: Greater diversity and more naive CD4+ cells were seen in long-lived donors than in aged donors.

Through a sample-barcoded 5' primer and a J-beta primer mix, a second PCR was run for about 6 to 11 cycles. Template switching added a 12-random-nucleotide identifier to every cDNA molecule. TCRdb re-analysed the 5' RACE reads in MiXCR, keeping a single row per CDR3 protein. The data show hundreds of thousands of distinct CDR3 sequences, with about 34% seen just once and 15% held by the top ten. Each sample had at least 6 million PBMCs isolated. The CDR3 is 12 amino acids. CDR1 and CDR2 from the germline V gene are LGHDT and YNNKEL (reference sequence). Trimming removed 2 bases from V and 9 bases from J, with 8 bases in between.

The receptor was isolated from an elderly woman in good health. Material for sequencing was blood. J is TRBJ2-1 and V is TRBV3-1; D gene ambiguous. CDR3 loop: CASSQLMGEQFF. In DNA form, the CDR3 reads TGTGCCAGCAGCCAACTAATGGGTGAGCAGTTCTTC.